Listed below are T cell receptor beta chains from one sample, sequenced in a study of CD8 T cells in Susac syndrome. TCRdb re-derived calls from the immunoSEQ multiplex PCR reads in MiXCR, one entry per CDR3 protein. The sample lists 110,000 or so distinct CDR3 sequences; around 92% were seen once. Sequencing was performed on CD4+ T cells from PBMCs. These receptors came from a human donor with multiple sclerosis. Each CDR3 is given with its conserved first and last residue. D genes are given only for firm matches. A row's size may be missing; if present it is once, few, many or a size class.

.	TRBV7-2	once	TRBJ1-2	TGTGCCAGCAGCTTAGTAACCATATCGAACTATGGCTACACCTTC	CASSLVTISNYGYTF
TRBD1	TRBV19	.	TRBJ2-2	TGTGCCGGGTCCCGGGACAGGGCGGGCACCGGGGAGCTGTTTTTT	CAGSRDRAGTGELFF
TRBD1	TRBV30	.	TRBJ1-6	TGTGCCTGGAGCGACCCTCGGACAGGGAGGAATTCACCCCTCCACTTT	CAWSDPRTGRNSPLHF
.	TRBV14	.	TRBJ1-2	TGTGCCAGCAGCCCCCTTGAATCCTATGGCTACACCTTC	CASSPLESYGYTF
.	TRBV4-1	.	TRBJ1-1	TGCGCCAGCAGCCAATCATATCTAATGTACACTGAAGCTTTCTTT	CASSQSYLMYTEAFF
.	TRBV18	.	TRBJ2-2	TGTGCCAGCTCCCTTCAGGAGAACACCGGGGAGCTGTTTTTT	CASSLQENTGELFF
.	TRBV4-1	.	TRBJ2-2	TGCGCCAGCAGCGAAGGGGGGATCACCGGGGAGCTGTTTTTT	CASSEGGITGELFF
.	TRBV7-9	.	TRBJ1-1	TGTGCCAGCAGCTTAGTCAGTCAGGGGCACGCTTTCTTT	CASSLVSQGHAFF
.	TRBV7-3	.	TRBJ1-5	TGTGCCAGCAGCTTGGAGGGCTCTAGAGGCAATCAGCCCCAGCATTTT	CASSLEGSRGNQPQHF
.	TRBV12-3/TRBV12-4	.	TRBJ1-2	TGTGCCAGCAGTTTAGATGCGGGGTATGGCTACACCTTC	CASSLDAGYGYTF
.	TRBV6-2/TRBV6-3	.	TRBJ2-2	TGTGCCAGCAGTTACCTCCAGAACACCGGGGAGCTGTTTTTT	CASSYLQNTGELFF
TRBD2	TRBV30	.	TRBJ2-3	TGTGCCTCGAAAGGTCTAGCGGGGGCGTTGGATACGCAGTATTTT	CASKGLAGALDTQYF
TRBD2	TRBV27	.	TRBJ2-7	TGTGCCAGCAGTTTTCTAGCGGGGGTTCCCTACGAGCAGTACTTC	CASSFLAGVPYEQYF
TRBD1	TRBV10-3	.	TRBJ2-4	TGTGCCATCAGAGAGGGACAGGGGATGTCCAAAAACATTCAGTACTTC	CAIREGQGMSKNIQYF
TRBD2	TRBV30	.	TRBJ2-7	TGTGCCTGGGAACTAGCGGGGGGAACCTACGAGCAGTACTTC	CAWELAGGTYEQYF
.	TRBV5-1	.	TRBJ2-4	TGCGCCAGCAGCTTGGGACTACTTAAAAACATTCAGTACTTC	CASSLGLLKNIQYF
TRBD1	TRBV28	few	TRBJ1-2	TGTGCCAGCAGTCCCGGGACAGGGTGGGGCTACACCTTC	CASSPGTGWGYTF
TRBD1	TRBV6-4	.	TRBJ1-5	TGTGCCAGCAGGATCCCCAAACCGGGACAGGGGGACGGCAATCAGCCCCAGCATTTT	CASRIPKPGQGDGNQPQHF
.	TRBV5-4	.	TRBJ2-5	TGTGCCAGCAGCTTGGGGTCGAGGGTCCTACGACAAGAGACCCAGTACTTC	CASSLGSRVLRQETQYF
.	TRBV7-2	.	TRBJ1-4	TGTGCCAGCCAGCGGGGGCGCATTTCTAATGAAAAACTGTTTTTT	CASQRGRISNEKLFF
TRBD1	TRBV29-1	.	TRBJ1-1	TGCAGCGCCGACAGGGCCAGAGAAGCTTTCTTT	CSADRAREAFF
TRBD2	TRBV20-1	.	TRBJ2-1	TGCAGTGCTAGAACCGGGACTAGCGGCTACAATGAGCAGTTCTTC	CSARTGTSGYNEQFF
TRBD2	TRBV19	.	TRBJ2-1	TGTGCCAGTAGTATAATAGCGGGGGGACGCTCTAAGAGGAATGAGCAGTTCTTC	CASSIIAGGRSKRNEQFF
.	TRBV29-1	.	TRBJ1-3	TGCAGCGTTATGACCTACTCTGGAAACACCATATATTTT	CSVMTYSGNTIYF
.	TRBV29-1	.	TRBJ2-7	TGCAGCGTTGGAGTGGGGGCCACCGGTATTCAGCAGTACTTC	CSVGVGATGIQQYF
TRBD1	TRBV2	.	TRBJ1-5	TGTGCCAGCACCCGGGACAGCAACAATCAGCCCCAGCATTTT	CASTRDSNNQPQHF
.	TRBV30	.	TRBJ1-3	TGTGCCTGGAAGGGAGGGAGCTCTGGAAACACCATATATTTT	CAWKGGSSGNTIYF
.	TRBV5-4	.	TRBJ2-7	TGTGCCAGCAGCTTGGCGACGGGGGTATTCGAGCAGTACTTC	CASSLATGVFEQYF
TRBD1	TRBV27	.	TRBJ2-3	TGTGCCAGCAGTTTATCCTTCGGGACAGCAGATACGCAGTATTTT	CASSLSFGTADTQYF